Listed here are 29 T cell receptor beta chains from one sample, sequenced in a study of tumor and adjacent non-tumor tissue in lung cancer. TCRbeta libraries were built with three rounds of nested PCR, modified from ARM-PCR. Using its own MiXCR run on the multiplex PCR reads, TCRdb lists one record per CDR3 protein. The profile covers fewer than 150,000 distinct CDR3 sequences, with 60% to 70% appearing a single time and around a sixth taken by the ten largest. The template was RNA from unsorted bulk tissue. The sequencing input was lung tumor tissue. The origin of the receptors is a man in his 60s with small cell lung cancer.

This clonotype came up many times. In nucleotides, the CDR3 is TGTGCCAGCAGTTACGGACAGACCTACGAGCAGTACGTC. Translating it yields CASSYGQTYEQYV. This chain connects TRBV6-2 or TRBV6-3 to TRBJ2-7, with a tentative D call TRBD1 (6 bases). Germline CDR1 and CDR2: MNHEY and SVGEGT. This CDR3 is built from 13 residues. Between the trimmed V and J ends, which lost 2 bases and 2 bases, there was a span of 7 bases.

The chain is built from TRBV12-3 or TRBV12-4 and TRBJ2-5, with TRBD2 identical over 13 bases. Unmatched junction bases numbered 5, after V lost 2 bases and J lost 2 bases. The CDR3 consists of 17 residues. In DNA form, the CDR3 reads TGTGCCAGCAGTTTAAGGGCGACTAGCGGGAGGCAAGAGACCCAGTACTTC. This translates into CASSLRATSGRQETQYF.

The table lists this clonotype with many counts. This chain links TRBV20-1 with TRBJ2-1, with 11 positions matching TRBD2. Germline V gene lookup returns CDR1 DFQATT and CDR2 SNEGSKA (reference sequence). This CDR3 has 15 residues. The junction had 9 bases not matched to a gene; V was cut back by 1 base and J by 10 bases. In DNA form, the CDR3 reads TGCAGTGCTAGAGGTATACTAGCGGGAGCTTACGAGCAGTTCTTC. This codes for CSARGILAGAYEQFF.

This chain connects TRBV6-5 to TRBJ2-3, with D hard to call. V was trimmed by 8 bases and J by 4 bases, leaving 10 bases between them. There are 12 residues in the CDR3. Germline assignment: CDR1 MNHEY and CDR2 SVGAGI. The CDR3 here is CASSQRSDTQYF. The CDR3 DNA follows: TGTGCCAGCTCCCAGAGATCAGATACGCAGTATTTT.

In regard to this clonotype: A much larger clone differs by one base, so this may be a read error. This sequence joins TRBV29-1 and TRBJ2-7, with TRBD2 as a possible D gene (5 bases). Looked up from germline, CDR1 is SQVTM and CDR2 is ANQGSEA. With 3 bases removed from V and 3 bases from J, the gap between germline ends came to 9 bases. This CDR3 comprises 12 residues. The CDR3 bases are TGCAGCGTTGAGGGAGTTCGCTACGAGCAGTACTTC. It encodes CSVEGVRYEQYF.

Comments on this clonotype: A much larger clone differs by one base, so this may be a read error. CDR3 sequence: CSARARLVGAFF. CDR3 DNA: TGCAGTGCTAGAGCCAGGCTCGTGGGCGCTTTCTTT. The gene calls are TRBV20-1 and TRBJ1-1; D is undetermined. The CDR3 has 12 residues. CDR1 and CDR2 from the germline V gene are DFQATT and SNEGSKA (reference sequence). V dropped 1 base and J dropped 11 bases, with 14 bases sitting between them.

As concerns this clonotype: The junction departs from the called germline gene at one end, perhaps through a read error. The CDR3 region has the DNA TGTCCCAGCAGAAGCGGGCCCGAGGACACCGGGGAGCTGTTTTTT. This gives the protein CPSRSGPEDTGELFF. The gene calls are TRBV7-9 and TRBJ2-2; tentatively, D is TRBD2 (6 bases). This CDR3 contains 15 residues. Germline CDR1 SEHNR, CDR2 FQNEAQ (reference sequence).

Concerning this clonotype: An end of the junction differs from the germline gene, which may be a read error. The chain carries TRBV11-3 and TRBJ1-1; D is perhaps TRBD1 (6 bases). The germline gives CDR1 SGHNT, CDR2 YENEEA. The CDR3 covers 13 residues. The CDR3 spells CASSLEGDTEAYF. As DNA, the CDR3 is TGTGCCAGCAGCTTGGAAGGGGACACTGAAGCTTACTTT.

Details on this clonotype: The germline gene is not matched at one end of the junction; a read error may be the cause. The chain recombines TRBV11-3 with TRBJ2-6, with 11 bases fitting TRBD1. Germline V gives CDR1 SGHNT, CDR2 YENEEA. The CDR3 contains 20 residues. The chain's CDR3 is CVSSTGQGVPIGSGANILTF. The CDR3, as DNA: TGTGTCAGCAGCACGGGACAGGGGGTCCCGATTGGTTCTGGGGCCAACATCCTGACTTTC.

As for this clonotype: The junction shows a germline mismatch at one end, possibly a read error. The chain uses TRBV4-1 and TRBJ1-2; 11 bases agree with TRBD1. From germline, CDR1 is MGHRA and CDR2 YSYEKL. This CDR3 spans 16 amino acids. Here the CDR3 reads CASSQDFRTGGYGHTF. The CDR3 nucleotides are TGCGCCAGCAGCCAAGATTTTCGGACAGGGGGCTATGGCCACACCTTC.

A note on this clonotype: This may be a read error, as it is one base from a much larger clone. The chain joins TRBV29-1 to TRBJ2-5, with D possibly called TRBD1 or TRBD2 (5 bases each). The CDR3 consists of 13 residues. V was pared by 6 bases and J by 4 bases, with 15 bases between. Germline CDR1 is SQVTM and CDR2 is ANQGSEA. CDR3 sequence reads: CSVPPTGTETQYF. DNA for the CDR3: TGCAGCGTACCTCCCACCGGGACAGAGACCCAGTACTTC.

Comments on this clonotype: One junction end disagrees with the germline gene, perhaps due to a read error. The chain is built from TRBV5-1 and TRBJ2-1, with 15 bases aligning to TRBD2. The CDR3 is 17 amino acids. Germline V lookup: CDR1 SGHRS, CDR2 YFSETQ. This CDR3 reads CANSLGLAGGGVDEQFF. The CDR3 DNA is TGCGCCAACAGCTTGGGACTAGCGGGAGGAGGAGTGGATGAGCAATTCTTC.

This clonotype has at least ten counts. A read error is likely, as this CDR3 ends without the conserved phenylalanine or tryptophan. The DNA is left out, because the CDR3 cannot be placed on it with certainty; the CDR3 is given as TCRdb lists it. The CDR3 loop is CASSGSGPSVL. This chain links TRBV6-1 with TRBJ2-7; TRBD2, the D gene given by the table, was not confirmed from the DNA. Termini included, the CDR3 measures 11 amino acids. Germline V lookup: CDR1 MNHNS, CDR2 SASEGT.

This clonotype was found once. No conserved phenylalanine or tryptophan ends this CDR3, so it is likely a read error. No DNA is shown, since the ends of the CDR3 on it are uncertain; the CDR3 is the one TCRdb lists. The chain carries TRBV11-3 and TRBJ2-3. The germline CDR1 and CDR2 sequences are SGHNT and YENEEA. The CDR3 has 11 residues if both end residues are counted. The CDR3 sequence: CASSLGNTRYS.

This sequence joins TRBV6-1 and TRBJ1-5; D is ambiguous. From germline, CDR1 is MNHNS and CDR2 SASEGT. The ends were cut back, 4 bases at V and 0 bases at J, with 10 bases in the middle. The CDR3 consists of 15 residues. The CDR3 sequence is CASSAAGYSNQPQHF. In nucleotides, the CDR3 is TGTGCCAGCAGTGCGGCCGGTTATAGCAATCAGCCCCAGCATTTT.

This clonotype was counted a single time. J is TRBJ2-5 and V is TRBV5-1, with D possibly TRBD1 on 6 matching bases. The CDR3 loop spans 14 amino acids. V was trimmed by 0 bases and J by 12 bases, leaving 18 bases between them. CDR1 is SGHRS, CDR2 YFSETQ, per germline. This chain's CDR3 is CASSLGGGADTKYF. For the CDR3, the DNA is TGCGCCAGCAGCTTGGGTGGGGGCGCAGATACCAAGTACTTC.

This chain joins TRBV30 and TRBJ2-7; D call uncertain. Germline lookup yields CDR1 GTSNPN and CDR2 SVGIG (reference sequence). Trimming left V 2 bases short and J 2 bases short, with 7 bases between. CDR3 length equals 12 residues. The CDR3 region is CAWSWATYEQYV. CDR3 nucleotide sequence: TGTGCCTGGAGTTGGGCGACCTACGAGCAGTACGTC.

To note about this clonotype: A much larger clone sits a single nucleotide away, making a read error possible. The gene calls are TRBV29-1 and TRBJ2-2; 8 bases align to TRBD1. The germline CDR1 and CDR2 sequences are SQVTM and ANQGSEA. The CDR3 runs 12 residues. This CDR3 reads CSADRAGGELSF. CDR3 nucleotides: TGCAGCGCGGACAGGGCAGGCGGGGAGCTGTCTTTT.

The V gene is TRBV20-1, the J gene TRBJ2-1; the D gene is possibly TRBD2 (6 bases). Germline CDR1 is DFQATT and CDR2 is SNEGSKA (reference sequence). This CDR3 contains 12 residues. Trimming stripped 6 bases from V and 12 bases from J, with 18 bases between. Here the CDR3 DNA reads TGCAGTGCCATGGGACTGGAGTCATGGCAGTTCTTC. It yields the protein CSAMGLESWQFF.

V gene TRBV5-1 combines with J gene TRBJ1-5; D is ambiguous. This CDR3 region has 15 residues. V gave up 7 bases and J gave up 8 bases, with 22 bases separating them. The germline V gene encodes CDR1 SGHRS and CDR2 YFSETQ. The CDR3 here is CASALDGSTGEPQHF. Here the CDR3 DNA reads TGCGCCAGCGCCTTGGACGGTTCCACCGGGGAGCCCCAGCATTTT.

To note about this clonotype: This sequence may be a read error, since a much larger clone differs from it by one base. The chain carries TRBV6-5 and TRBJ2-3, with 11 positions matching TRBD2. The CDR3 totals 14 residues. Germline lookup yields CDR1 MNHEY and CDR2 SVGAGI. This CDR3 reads CVSRGLAGTDTQYF. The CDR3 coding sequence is TGTGTCAGCAGGGGACTAGCGGGCACAGATACGCAGTATTTT.

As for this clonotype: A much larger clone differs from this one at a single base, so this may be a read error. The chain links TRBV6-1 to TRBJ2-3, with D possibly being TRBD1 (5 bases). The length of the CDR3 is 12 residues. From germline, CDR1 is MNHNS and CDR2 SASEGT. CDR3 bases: TGTGCCAGCACGGGCCTCACAGGTACGCAGTATTTT. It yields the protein CASTGLTGTQYF.

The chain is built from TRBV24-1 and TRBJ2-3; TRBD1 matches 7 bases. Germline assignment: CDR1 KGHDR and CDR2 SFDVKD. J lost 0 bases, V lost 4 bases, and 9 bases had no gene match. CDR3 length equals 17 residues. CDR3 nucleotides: TGTGCCACCAGTGACCGTTACAGGGGACCTAGCACAGATACGCAGTATTTT. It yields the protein CATSDRYRGPSTDTQYF.

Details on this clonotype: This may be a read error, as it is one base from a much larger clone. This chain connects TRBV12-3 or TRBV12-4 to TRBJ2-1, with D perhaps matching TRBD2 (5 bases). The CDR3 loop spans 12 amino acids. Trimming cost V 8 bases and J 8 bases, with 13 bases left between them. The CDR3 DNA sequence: TGTGCCAGCCGACGAGGGATCGATGAGCAGTTCTTC. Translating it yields CASRRGIDEQFF.

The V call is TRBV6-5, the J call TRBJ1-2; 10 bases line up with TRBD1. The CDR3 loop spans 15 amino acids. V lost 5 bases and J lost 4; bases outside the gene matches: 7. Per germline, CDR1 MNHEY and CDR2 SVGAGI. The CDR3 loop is CASSIRQGARYGYTF. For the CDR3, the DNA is TGTGCCAGCAGTATCAGACAGGGGGCACGCTATGGCTACACCTTC.

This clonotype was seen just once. The CDR3 sequence is CASSLAVVVGLARGSYNEQFF. The DNA for the CDR3 is TGTGCCAGCAGCTTGGCCGTAGTCGTAGGACTAGCGAGAGGGTCCTACAATGAGCAGTTCTTC. The chain links TRBV5-5 to TRBJ2-1; 9 bases match TRBD2. The CDR3 runs 21 residues. CDR1 and CDR2 from the germline V gene are SGHKS and YYEKEE (reference sequence). Trimming cost V 0 bases and J 1 base; bases outside gene matches: 17.

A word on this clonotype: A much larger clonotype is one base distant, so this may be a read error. The CDR3 region has the DNA TGTGCCAGCAGTTTCCAAGAAGCTTTCTTT. Translated, it gives CASSFQEAFF. The chain couples TRBV28 to TRBJ1-1; D unresolved. The CDR3 spans 10 residues. CDR1 and CDR2 (germline): MDHEN, SYDVKM. Trimming removed 3 bases at V and 8 bases at J, with 4 bases between.

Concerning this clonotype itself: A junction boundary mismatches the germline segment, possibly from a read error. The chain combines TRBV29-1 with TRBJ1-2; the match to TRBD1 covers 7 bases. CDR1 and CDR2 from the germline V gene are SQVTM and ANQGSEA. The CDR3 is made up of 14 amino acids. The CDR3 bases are TGCAACGTGAGCAGACAGGGTGGGTCCTATGGCTACTCCTTC. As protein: CNVSRQGGSYGYSF.

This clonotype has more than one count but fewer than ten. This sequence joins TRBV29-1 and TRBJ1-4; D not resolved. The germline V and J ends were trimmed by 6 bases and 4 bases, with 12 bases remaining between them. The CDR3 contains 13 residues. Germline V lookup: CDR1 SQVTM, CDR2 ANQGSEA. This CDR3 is CSVSWQVNEKLFF. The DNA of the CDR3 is TGCAGCGTGTCGTGGCAAGTTAATGAAAAACTGTTTTTT.